The 10 T cell receptor beta chains reported below all come from one sample, sequenced in a study of T cell responses to AZD1222 COVID-19 vaccine. The protocol was immunoSEQ multiplex PCR, while the TCRdb copy is restricted to in-frame clones and leaves out a portion. The repertoire includes fewer than 200,000 clones, around nine tenths of them detected once, and 0.95% to 1.1% sits in the top ten. The sample consisted of peripheral blood, taken 28 days after the second AZD1222 dose. These receptors originate from an adult who received the AZD1222 COVID-19 vaccine.

This clone has just a few counts. The chain recombines TRBV7-9 with TRBJ1-2; a weak D match, TRBD1 (6 bases). With 4 bases removed from V and 5 bases from J, the gap between germline ends came to 17 bases. Germline lookup yields CDR1 SEHNR and CDR2 FQNEAQ (reference sequence). The CDR3 sequence is 15 residues long. CDR3 amino acids: CASSSQDSGEYGYTF. The CDR3 nucleotides read TGTGCCAGCAGCTCACAGGACTCAGGGGAATATGGCTACACCTTC.

This clone came up once. The chain employs TRBV24-1 and TRBJ2-4; no clear D gene. Per the germline V gene, CDR1 is KGHDR and CDR2 is SFDVKD. The CDR3 is 16 amino acids. V was cut by 7 bases and J by 0 bases, with 15 bases left in between. The CDR3 DNA is TGTGCCACCAGGGCCGACAAGACACTAGCCAAAAACATTCAGTACTTC. Translating it yields CATRADKTLAKNIQYF.

V usage is TRBV7-9 and J usage is TRBJ2-7; D is uncertain. CDR1 is SEHNR and CDR2 is FQNEAQ in the germline V gene (reference sequence). Deletions cut 1 base from V and 12 bases from J, with 16 bases between. CDR3 length equals 13 residues. The CDR3 DNA is TGTGCCAGCAGCTTAGGGGAAACATCCGTCTTGTACTTC. Its protein product is CASSLGETSVLYF.

This chain uses TRBV6-5 with TRBJ2-7, with D possibly matching TRBD1 (6 bases). CDR1 and CDR2 (germline): MNHEY, SVGAGI. The ends were cut back, 2 bases at V and 4 bases at J, with 15 bases in the middle. The CDR3 is 15 amino acids. CDR3 nucleotide sequence: TGTGCCAGCAGTTACGGTCCAGGGGCAGGATACGAGCAGTACTTC. It is translated as CASSYGPGAGYEQYF.

The chain uses TRBV5-1 and TRBJ2-3; a weak D match, TRBD2 (5 bases). This CDR3 has 13 residues. Germline CDR1 SGHRS, CDR2 YFSETQ. Trimming pared 2 bases from V and 3 bases from J, leaving 7 bases between. CDR3 in amino acids: CASSLGLTDTQYF. CDR3 bases: TGCGCCAGCAGCTTAGGACTGACAGATACGCAGTATTTT.

The chain uses TRBV7-9 and TRBJ1-2, with TRBD1 matching over 7 bases. The CDR3 has 17 residues. Trimming removed 4 bases from V and 2 bases from J; junction bases left unmatched: 13. CDR1 and CDR2 (germline): SEHNR, FQNEAQ (reference sequence). CDR3 nucleotide sequence: TGTGCCAGCAGCTCCACCGCCTTAATGACAGGGAACTATGGCTACACCTTC. Translation gives CASSSTALMTGNYGYTF.

This sequence joins TRBV5-8 and TRBJ2-7; no clear D gene. Deletions cut 1 base from V and 3 bases from J, with 5 bases between. CDR3 size: 12 residues. In germline, CDR1 is SGHTS, CDR2 YDEGEE. The CDR3, as DNA: TGTGCCAGCAGCTTGACCTACTACGAGCAGTACTTC. Its protein product is CASSLTYYEQYF.

This clone was detected a few times. V and J are TRBV3-1 (or the pseudogene TRBV3-2) and TRBJ1-2; D may be TRBD1 (5 bases). V shed 5 bases and J shed 8 bases, with 18 bases lying between them. The germline CDR1 and CDR2 sequences are LGHDT and YNNKEL (reference sequence). This CDR3 is 14 amino acids long. CDR3 in DNA: TGTGCCAGCAGCTTAGCGGGTATTGGGGGAGGCTACACCTTC. It yields the protein CASSLAGIGGGYTF.

The rearrangement joins TRBV10-2 to TRBJ2-7; 8 nucleotides match TRBD1. V lost 4 bases to trimming and J lost 2 bases; unmatched junction nucleotides: 4. This CDR3 has 14 amino acids. CDR1 WSHSY and CDR2 SAAADI come from the germline V gene. The CDR3 nucleotides read TGCGCCAGCAGTGTGCCAGGGGGCCCCTACGAGCAGTACTTC. It is translated as CASSVPGGPYEQYF.

This chain links TRBV4-1 with TRBJ1-3; 7 bases map to TRBD1. After removal of 4 bases from V and 0 bases from J, the junction contained 3 bases not matched to a gene. Germline lookup yields CDR1 MGHRA and CDR2 YSYEKL. This CDR3 contains 15 residues. The CDR3 loop reads CASSLRGYSGNTIYF. The CDR3 DNA reads TGCGCCAGCAGCCTCAGGGGGTACTCTGGAAACACCATATATTTT.